The clone carrying this TCR beta chain was seen many times. Its antigen is not known. The data belong to a study of molecular identifiers for immune sequencing clone quantification. Study-level results: Identical TCR molecules can share a barcode, and this sharing could underestimate highly expanded clone sizes. Single-cell amounts of spiked Jurkat TCR RNA were reportedly detectable among about a million naive cells.

The bulk TCR libraries were made with methods described before and with listed TCR primers. TCRdb processed the PCR reads anew with MiXCR; each CDR3 protein has one entry. The table has hundreds of thousands of distinct CDR3 sequences, roughly 21% seen once. Libraries of naive CD8 T cells were made from around 20,000 to 1,000,000 sorted cells. They used 10%, 30% or 50% RNA. The length of the CDR3 is 13 residues. Per germline, CDR1 SGHTA and CDR2 FQGTGA. V was trimmed by 3 bases and J by 1 base, leaving 6 bases between them. The receptor comes from a human donor in good health. Some libraries in this study had Jurkat cell RNA spiked in. Sequenced material: naive CD8+ T cells from blood, with Jurkat cell RNA spiked in. The subset was: FACS-sorted CD8+CD4-CCR7+CD45RA+ naive T cells. The chain joins TRBV7-3 to TRBJ1-1, with D possibly TRBD1 on 6 matching bases. CDR3 protein: CASSLDRNTEAFF. The DNA of the CDR3 is TGTGCCAGCAGCTTGGACAGGAACACTGAAGCTTTCTTT.